These 26 T cell receptor beta chains originate from one sample sequenced in a study of CD8+ T cells in alopecia areata. Sequencing relied on a cDNA template that was reverse transcribed from extracted RNA. Libraries were prepared by immunoSEQ multiplex PCR; TCRdb keeps only in-frame clonotypes and omits some of them. The table has 75,000 to 85,000 clones, about 71% seen once; the top ten hold about 20%. Described treatment: oral pan-JAK inhibitor, 5-10 mg twice daily. Sequencing used CD8+ T cells sorted from blood, obtained at week 24, from a patient treated with tofacitinib. Receptors originate from a human donor with alopecia areata.

The chain couples TRBV28 to TRBJ2-1, with D possibly being TRBD1 (8 bases). V gave up 6 bases and J gave up 4 bases, with 16 bases separating them. The germline gives CDR1 MDHEN, CDR2 SYDVKM. The CDR3 has 15 amino acids. In nucleotides, the CDR3 is TGTGCCAGCAGCGAGGGAGGGACAGGATACAATGAGCAGTTCTTC. Amino acid sequence: CASSEGGTGYNEQFF.

The chain recombines TRBV7-9 with TRBJ2-7; 7 bases are a match to TRBD2. J was trimmed by 6 bases and V by 5 bases; bases with no gene match: 13. Germline CDR1 and CDR2: SEHNR and FQNEAQ (reference sequence). The CDR3 extends over 15 amino acids. CDR3 DNA sequence: TGTGCCAGCAGCCCCCCCGGGGCGGGAGCGTTCGAGCAGTACTTC. This translates into CASSPPGAGAFEQYF.

In DNA form, the CDR3 reads TGTGCCAGCAGAGACCGGGACACCGGGGAGCTGTTTTTT. It specifies CASRDRDTGELFF. The chain uses TRBV2 and TRBJ2-2; D gene uncertain. The CDR3 has 13 residues. Trimming took off 6 bases at V and 3 bases at J, with 8 bases between the two ends. The V gene's germline CDR1 is SNHLY and CDR2 FYNNEI.

This rearrangement joins TRBV7-9 to TRBJ2-7; D is undetermined. Trimming left V 7 bases short and J 3 bases short, with 13 bases between. The germline CDR1 and CDR2 sequences are SEHNR and FQNEAQ (reference sequence). This CDR3 spans 13 amino acids. CDR3 DNA: TGTGCCAGCAAAGGTCTCGGCGGCTACGAGCAGTACTTC. Translating gives CASKGLGGYEQYF.

This chain links TRBV28 with TRBJ2-7, with D possibly TRBD2 on 6 matching bases. The CDR3 runs to 11 residues. Germline-derived CDR1 and CDR2 are MDHEN and SYDVKM. With 8 bases removed from V and 4 bases from J, the gap between germline ends came to 9 bases. The CDR3 coding sequence is TGTGCCAGCGGGACTGGATACGAGCAGTACTTC. Translated: CASGTGYEQYF.

The chain carries TRBV14 and TRBJ2-1; D remains ambiguous. This CDR3 is 18 amino acids long. The V gene lost 0 bases and the J gene lost 0 bases, with 15 bases spanning the gap. Germline V lookup: CDR1 SGHDN, CDR2 FVKESK. This CDR3 reads CASSQDIFGVSSYNEQFF. CDR3 nucleotides: TGTGCCAGCAGCCAAGATATATTCGGAGTAAGCTCCTACAATGAGCAGTTCTTC.

The rearrangement links TRBV7-9 to TRBJ2-7; tentative D call: TRBD2 (6 bases). Germline CDR1 and CDR2: SEHNR and FQNEAQ (reference sequence). The V gene lost 8 bases and the J gene lost 0 bases, with 11 bases spanning the gap. The CDR3 length is 13 residues. This chain's CDR3 is CASSAGLSYEQYF. The CDR3 DNA is TGTGCCAGCTCTGCGGGGCTCTCCTACGAGCAGTACTTC.

This chain connects TRBV25-1 to TRBJ1-2; weak D call: TRBD1 (5 bases). V lost 8 bases and J lost 8, with 12 bases in between. CDR1 and CDR2 from the germline V gene are MGHDK and SYGVNS. The CDR3 contains 11 residues. CDR3 loop: CASEGILGYTF. The CDR3 coding sequence is TGTGCCAGCGAGGGGATCCTCGGCTACACCTTC.

This clone was detected a few times. The chain carries TRBV7-9 and TRBJ1-2; D is unclear. Germline CDR1 is SEHNR and CDR2 is FQNEAQ (reference sequence). V shed 1 base and J shed 3 bases, with 6 bases lying between them. The CDR3 runs to 13 residues. CDR3 DNA sequence: TGTGCCAGCAGCTTAGTACCGGACTATGGCTACACCTTC. Translating gives CASSLVPDYGYTF.

The chain joins TRBV2 to TRBJ2-3, with D maybe TRBD1 (5 bases). The CDR3 sequence is 14 residues long. Trimming removed 3 bases from V and 1 base from J, with 8 bases in between. The germline CDR1 and CDR2 sequences are SNHLY and FYNNEI. CDR3 DNA sequence: TGTGCCAGCAGTGATTCACAGGGCACAGATACGCAGTATTTT. It translates to CASSDSQGTDTQYF.

J is TRBJ2-5 and V is TRBV13, with 8 bases aligning to TRBD2. The CDR3 contains 15 residues. The J segment lost 4 bases and the V segment lost 5 bases, leaving 9 bases of the junction unmatched. In germline, CDR1 is PRHDT, CDR2 FYEKMQ (reference sequence). As DNA, the CDR3 is TGTGCCAGCAGCCCCGGACTAGCCGGAGTAGAGACCCAGTACTTC. Translating gives CASSPGLAGVETQYF.

The chain carries TRBV28 and TRBJ1-5, with D perhaps TRBD1 (5 bases). The CDR3 spans 15 residues. V lost 6 bases to trimming and J lost 1 base, with 13 bases between them. From germline, CDR1 is MDHEN and CDR2 SYDVKM. CDR3 loop: CASRHGAVSNQPQHF. The CDR3 DNA sequence: TGTGCCAGCAGGCACGGGGCGGTAAGCAATCAGCCCCAGCATTTT.

A few counts support this clone. V is TRBV27 and J is TRBJ2-1, with 13 bases fitting TRBD2. V gave up 7 bases and J gave up 9 bases; unmatched junction bases: 6. Looked up from germline, CDR1 is MNHEY and CDR2 is SMNVEV (reference sequence). CDR3 length: 14 amino acids. The CDR3 sequence: CASIRLAGGGEQFF. CDR3 bases: TGTGCCAGCATTCGACTAGCGGGGGGTGGTGAGCAGTTCTTC.

The chain carries TRBV4-3 and TRBJ2-1; D uncertain. Germline CDR1 and CDR2: LGHNA and YSLEER. The CDR3 has 13 amino acids. V was trimmed by 4 bases and J by 4 bases, leaving 8 bases between them. The CDR3 nucleotides are TGCGCCAGCAGCCTGACCCATTACAATGAGCAGTTCTTC. Residues: CASSLTHYNEQFF.

The chain combines TRBV5-1 with TRBJ2-5; the match to TRBD2 covers 7 bases. CDR1 is SGHRS, CDR2 YFSETQ, per germline. After removal of 1 base from V and 7 bases from J, the junction contained 16 bases not matched to a gene. CDR3 length: 17 amino acids. The CDR3 DNA reads TGCGCCAGCAGCTTGCTTCCAGCGGGAAGTGGGATTGGGACCCAGTACTTC. Its translation is CASSLLPAGSGIGTQYF.

This clone was picked up a small number of times. V gene TRBV6-5 combines with J gene TRBJ2-1, with 7 bases identical to TRBD2. CDR3 length: 16 residues. V lost 4 bases and J lost 0; bases outside the gene matches: 6. In germline, CDR1 is MNHEY, CDR2 SVGAGI. CDR3 residues: CASSSRLARSYNEQFF. CDR3 in DNA: TGTGCCAGCAGTTCGAGACTAGCCCGCTCCTACAATGAGCAGTTCTTC.

The chain uses TRBV29-1 and TRBJ1-1, with a tentative D call TRBD1 (5 bases). Germline V gene sequence: CDR1 SQVTM, CDR2 ANQGSEA. CDR3 length: 14 amino acids. V lost 2 bases, J lost 0 bases, and 10 bases lay in between. In DNA form, the CDR3 reads TGCAGCGTTGAAACAGGAGGAATGAACACTGAAGCTTTCTTT. It specifies CSVETGGMNTEAFF. The complete variable domain, with remaining parts taken from reference TRBV29-1 and TRBJ1-1, reads SAVISQKPSRDICQRGTSLTIQCQVDSQVTMMFWYRQQPGQSLTLIATANQGSEATYESGFVIDKFPISRPNLTFSTLTVSNMSPEDSSIYLCSVETGGMNTEAFFGQGTRLTVV.

V and J are TRBV5-6 and TRBJ2-7; no clear D gene. Germline lookup yields CDR1 SGHDT and CDR2 YYEEEE. This CDR3 contains 13 residues. The V gene lost 2 bases and the J gene lost 5 bases, with 11 bases spanning the gap. The DNA of the CDR3 is TGTGCCAGCAGCTTATGGGATCGCGACGAGCAGTACTTC. Its protein product is CASSLWDRDEQYF.

This chain connects TRBV30 to TRBJ2-7; 10 bases are shared with TRBD1. The CDR3 runs 13 residues. Germline loops: CDR1 GTSNPN, CDR2 SVGIG (reference sequence). Trimming took 2 bases from V and 6 from J; bases not matched to a gene: 4. CDR3 sequence reads: CAWSPGTGAEQYF. The CDR3, as DNA: TGTGCCTGGAGTCCCGGGACAGGGGCCGAGCAGTACTTC.

The chain uses TRBV15 and TRBJ1-1, with 7 bases matching TRBD1. The ends lost 5 bases at V and 4 bases at J; junction bases unmatched: 16. The V gene's germline CDR1 is LNHNV and CDR2 YYDKDF (reference sequence). This CDR3 is 17 amino acids long. CDR3 protein: CATSRSGTVPGGTEAFF. The DNA of the CDR3 is TGTGCCACCAGCCGCAGCGGGACAGTGCCAGGGGGCACTGAAGCTTTCTTT.

V gene TRBV20-1 combines with J gene TRBJ2-7; D not certain. Germline lookup yields CDR1 DFQATT and CDR2 SNEGSKA (reference sequence). The CDR3 contains 11 residues. V dropped 5 bases and J dropped 2 bases, with 7 bases sitting between them. CDR3 region: CSAHPAYEQYF. As DNA, the CDR3 is TGCAGTGCTCATCCCGCCTACGAGCAGTACTTC.

This chain links TRBV25-1 with TRBJ2-7, with 9 bases lining up with TRBD1. This CDR3 region has 15 residues. The germline gives CDR1 MGHDK, CDR2 SYGVNS. V dropped 3 bases and J dropped 3; count of bases not matched to a gene: 6. The CDR3: CASSDGTGTFYEQYF. The CDR3 DNA follows: TGTGCCAGCAGTGACGGGACAGGGACCTTCTACGAGCAGTACTTC.

This clone was detected once. The V and J genes are TRBV7-2 and TRBJ2-7; 7 bases match TRBD1. V gave up 5 bases and J gave up 3 bases; unmatched junction bases: 7. This CDR3 has 14 amino acids. Germline CDR1 reads SGHTA; CDR2 reads FQGNSA. The CDR3 sequence: CASSPWDSNYEQYF. The CDR3 coding sequence is TGTGCCAGCAGCCCATGGGACAGTAACTACGAGCAGTACTTC. The full variable domain, completed using reference TRBV7-2 and TRBJ2-7, is GAGVSQSPSNKVTEKGKDVELRCDPISGHTALYWYRQSLGQGLEFLIYFQGNSAPDKSGLPSDRFSAERTGGSVSTLTIQRTQQEDSAVYLCASSPWDSNYEQYFGPGTRLTVT.

V usage is TRBV6-6 and J usage is TRBJ2-2; D call uncertain. CDR3 length: 14 amino acids. The germline V gene has CDR1 MNHNY and CDR2 SVGAGI (reference sequence). V gave up 2 bases and J gave up 2 bases, with 6 bases separating them. The CDR3, as DNA: TGTGCCAGCAGTTACGACACTAACACCGGGGAGCTGTTTTTT. Translation gives CASSYDTNTGELFF.

V gene TRBV4-1 combines with J gene TRBJ1-6; perhaps TRBD1 as D (5 bases). V lost 3 bases and J 0 bases, leaving 9 bases between the germline ends. Germline values: CDR1 MGHRA, CDR2 YSYEKL. The CDR3 spans 16 residues. CDR3 bases: TGCGCCAGCAGCCAGGAACAGGACTCCTATAATTCACCCCTCCACTTT. Protein: CASSQEQDSYNSPLHF.

The chain employs TRBV9 and TRBJ2-6; possible D gene TRBD2, 6 bases. CDR3 size: 14 residues. Deletions cut 6 bases from V and 7 bases from J, with 14 bases between. Germline assignment: CDR1 SGDLS and CDR2 YYNGEE. The CDR3 here is CASTPGVGANVLTF. The CDR3 nucleotides are TGTGCCAGCACCCCGGGGGTGGGAGCCAACGTCCTGACTTTC.